This T cell receptor beta chain was sequenced for a study of beta chain features in type 1 diabetes. The study's findings and limits: There were fewer insertions and more deletions at the VDJ junctions of type 1 diabetes patients. There was a moderate but significant shortening of TCRB CDR3s in all four CD4+ subsets of Type 1 diabetes patients.

The CDR3 totals 13 residues. Trimming took 4 bases from V and 5 from J, leaving 10 bases between them. CDR1 and CDR2 (germline): SGHRS, YFSETQ. This clone was seen a few times. Its antigen is currently unknown. Expressed TCRB transcripts were sequenced, since all the RNA that had been isolated was reverse transcribed. Method: immunoSEQ multiplex PCR; TCRdb's copy keeps in-frame clones and lacks some. The table includes approximately 170,000 clones, 7% to 9% detected once. Sequencing input: central memory CD4+ T cells from blood. This chain links TRBV5-1 with TRBJ2-1; TRBD1 is a possible D gene (6 bases). The receptor was isolated from a man aged 18 to 29 with type 1 diabetes. The CDR3 reads CASSAGQNNEQFF. CDR3 nucleotides: TGCGCCAGCAGCGCCGGACAGAACAATGAGCAGTTCTTC.